The 10 T cell receptor beta chains in this list originate from one sample, sequenced in a study of blood T cell repertoires in COVID-19. The data were produced by immunoSEQ multiplex PCR, yet TCRdb's version contains in-frame clones alone and is incomplete. Of about 250,000 clones listed, around 86% are singletons. The sequencing input was peripheral blood. The receptors derive from an older woman who had recovered from COVID-19.

V gene TRBV7-2 combines with J gene TRBJ2-2; 8 nucleotides agree with TRBD1. Trimming cost V 1 base and J 3 bases; bases outside gene matches: 4. This CDR3 region has 16 residues. Germline values: CDR1 SGHTA, CDR2 FQGNSA. The CDR3 DNA sequence: TGTGCCAGCAGCTTAGGACAGGGGATGGACACCGGGGAGCTGTTTTTT. Residues: CASSLGQGMDTGELFF.

The rearrangement joins TRBV28 to TRBJ1-3, with 7 nucleotides matching TRBD1. Germline-derived CDR1 and CDR2 are MDHEN and SYDVKM. Trimming cost V 4 bases and J 4 bases; bases outside gene matches: 7. The CDR3 totals 15 residues. CDR3 bases: TGTGCCAGCAGTTCCTACGACAGGGAGGGAAACACCATATATTTT. Its translation: CASSSYDREGNTIYF.

The rearrangement joins TRBV19 to TRBJ2-3; D is possibly TRBD2 (6 bases). The germline CDR1 and CDR2 sequences are LNHDA and SQIVND (reference sequence). The CDR3 is made up of 16 amino acids. Trimming left V 3 bases short and J 2 bases short, with 15 bases between. CDR3 DNA: TGTGCCAGTAGTATTGGGGAAAGGGACTTCACAGATACGCAGTATTTT. This translates into CASSIGERDFTDTQYF.

The chain carries TRBV18 and TRBJ2-3, with a tentative D call TRBD1 (6 bases). This CDR3 region has 14 residues. Germline CDR1 KGHSH, CDR2 LQKENI. The ends were cut back, 3 bases at V and 2 bases at J, with 9 bases in the middle. In DNA, the CDR3 is TGTGCCAGCTCACCGGGACACTTCACAGATACGCAGTATTTT. As protein: CASSPGHFTDTQYF. Full variable domain (missing parts from reference TRBV18 and TRBJ2-3): NAGVMQNPRHLVRRRGQEARLRCSPMKGHSHVYWYRQLPEEGLKFMVYLQKENIIDESGMPKERFSAEFPKEGPSILRIQQVVRGDSAAYFCASSPGHFTDTQYFGPGTRLTVL.

The genes are TRBV5-1 and TRBJ2-3; 11 nucleotides match TRBD2. J was trimmed by 2 bases and V by 2 bases; bases with no gene match: 4. Germline values: CDR1 SGHRS, CDR2 YFSETQ. CDR3 length equals 16 residues. CDR3 in DNA: TGCGCCAGCAGCTTCGGGACTAGCGGATTCACAGATACGCAGTATTTT. Protein sequence: CASSFGTSGFTDTQYF.

The gene calls are TRBV2 and TRBJ1-2; D is possibly TRBD1 (5 bases). Germline CDR1 and CDR2: SNHLY and FYNNEI. V dropped 2 bases and J dropped 4 bases, with 14 bases sitting between them. CDR3 length equals 15 residues. The CDR3 is CASSELDRTTYGYTF. DNA of the CDR3: TGTGCCAGCAGTGAACTCGACAGAACTACCTATGGCTACACCTTC.

This chain joins TRBV29-1 and TRBJ1-1; no clear D. The V end lost 7 bases, the J end lost 8 bases, and 17 bases lay between the germline ends. This CDR3 is 12 amino acids long. From germline, CDR1 is SQVTM and CDR2 ANQGSEA. This CDR3 is CSAGREVVEAFF. CDR3 nucleotide sequence: TGCAGCGCCGGAAGGGAGGTGGTAGAAGCTTTCTTT.

This clone has just one count. This sequence joins TRBV9 and TRBJ2-3, with 12 bases lining up with TRBD1. The J segment lost 4 bases and the V segment lost 3 bases, leaving 3 bases of the junction unmatched. This CDR3 is 15 amino acids long. Germline assignment: CDR1 SGDLS and CDR2 YYNGEE. The CDR3 region has the DNA TGTGCCAGCAGCGCGGGACAGGGGGCCCCAGATACGCAGTATTTT. Amino acids: CASSAGQGAPDTQYF.

The V and J genes are TRBV12-3 or TRBV12-4 and TRBJ1-1; weak D call: TRBD1 (5 bases). This CDR3 is 13 amino acids long. Trimming took 5 bases from V and 1 from J, leaving 8 bases between them. The CDR3 region has the DNA TGTGCCAGCAGTCAGGGCCGGAACACTGAAGCTTTCTTT. Translating gives CASSQGRNTEAFF.

The CDR3 sequence: CASSLGLAATDTQYF. The CDR3 nucleotides read TGTGCCAGCAGCTTGGGACTAGCGGCCACAGATACGCAGTATTTT. J is TRBJ2-3 and V is TRBV5-4; 9 bases agree with TRBD2. Unmatched junction bases numbered 1, after V lost 0 bases and J lost 2 bases. Germline V gene lookup returns CDR1 SGHNT and CDR2 YYREEE (reference sequence). The CDR3 sequence is 15 residues long.